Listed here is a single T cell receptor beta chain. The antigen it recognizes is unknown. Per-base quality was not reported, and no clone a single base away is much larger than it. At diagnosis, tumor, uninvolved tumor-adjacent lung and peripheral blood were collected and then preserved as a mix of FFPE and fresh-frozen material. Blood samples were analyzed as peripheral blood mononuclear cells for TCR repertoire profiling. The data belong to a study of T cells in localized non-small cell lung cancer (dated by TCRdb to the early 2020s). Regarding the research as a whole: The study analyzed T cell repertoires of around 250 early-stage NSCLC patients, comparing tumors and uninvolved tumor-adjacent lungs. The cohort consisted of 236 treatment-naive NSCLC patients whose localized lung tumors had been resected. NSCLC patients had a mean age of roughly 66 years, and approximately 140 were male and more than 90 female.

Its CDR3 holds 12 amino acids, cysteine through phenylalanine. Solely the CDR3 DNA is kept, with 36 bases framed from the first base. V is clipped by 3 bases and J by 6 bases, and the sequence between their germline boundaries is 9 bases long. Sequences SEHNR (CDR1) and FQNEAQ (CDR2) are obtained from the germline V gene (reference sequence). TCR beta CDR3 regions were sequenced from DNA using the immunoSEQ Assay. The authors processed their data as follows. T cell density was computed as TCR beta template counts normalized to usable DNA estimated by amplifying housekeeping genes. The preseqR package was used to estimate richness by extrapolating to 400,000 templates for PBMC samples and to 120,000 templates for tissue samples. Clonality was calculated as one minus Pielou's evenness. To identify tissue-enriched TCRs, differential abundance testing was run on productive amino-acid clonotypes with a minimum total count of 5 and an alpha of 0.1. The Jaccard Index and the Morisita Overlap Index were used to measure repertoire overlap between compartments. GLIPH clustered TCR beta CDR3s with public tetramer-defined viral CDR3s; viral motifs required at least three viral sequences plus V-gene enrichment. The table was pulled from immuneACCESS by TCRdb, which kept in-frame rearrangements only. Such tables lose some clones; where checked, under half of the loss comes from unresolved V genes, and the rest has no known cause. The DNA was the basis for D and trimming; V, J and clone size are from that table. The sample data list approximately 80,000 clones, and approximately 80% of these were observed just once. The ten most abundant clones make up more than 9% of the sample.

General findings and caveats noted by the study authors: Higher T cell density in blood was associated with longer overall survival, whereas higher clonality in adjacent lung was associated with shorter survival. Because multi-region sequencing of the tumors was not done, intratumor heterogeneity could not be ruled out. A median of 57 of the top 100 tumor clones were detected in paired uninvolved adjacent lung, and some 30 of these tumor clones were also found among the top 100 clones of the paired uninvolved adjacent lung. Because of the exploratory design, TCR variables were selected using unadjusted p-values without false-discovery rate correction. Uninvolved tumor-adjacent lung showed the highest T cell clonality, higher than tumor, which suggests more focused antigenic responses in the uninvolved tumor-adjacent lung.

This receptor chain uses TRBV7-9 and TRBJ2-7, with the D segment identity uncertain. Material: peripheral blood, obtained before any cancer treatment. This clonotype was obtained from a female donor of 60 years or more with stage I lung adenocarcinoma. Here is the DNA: TGTGCCAGCAGCTTTGGTATACGCGAGCAGTACTTC. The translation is CASSFGIREQYF.